The clone carrying this TCR beta chain has just one count. Its specificity is not known. The sample holds other DNA sequences that translate to the same CDR3. The data belong to a study of T cell responses to AZD1222 COVID-19 vaccine. The study's findings and limits: Nearly half of unique spike-specific TCRs reportedly avoided B.1.351 and B.1.1.7 mutated regions. Baseline seropositivity characterized only a handful of AZD1222 recipients. Once two AZD1222 doses were given, Spike-specific TCR breadth and depth went up.

Some clones are missing from TCRdb's copy, which holds only in-frame ones; the method was immunoSEQ multiplex PCR. Of about 180,000 clones in the sample, over 90% were seen once. This TCR was recovered from an adult who received the AZD1222 COVID-19 vaccine. The sample consisted of peripheral blood, taken 28 days after the second AZD1222 dose.

The CDR3 DNA is TGTGCCAGCAGTTCCCAGGGTTCCCATCAGCCCCAGCATTTT. Protein product: CASSSQGSHQPQHF. V is TRBV27 and J is TRBJ1-5; weak D call: TRBD1 (5 bases). The length of the CDR3 is 14 residues. From germline, CDR1 is MNHEY and CDR2 SMNVEV (reference sequence). The V end lost 4 bases, the J end lost 5 bases, and 12 bases lay between the germline ends.